This is a list of T cell receptor beta chains from one sample in a study of blood T cell repertoires in COVID-19. TCRdb keeps only in-frame clones here, not all; method: immunoSEQ multiplex PCR. The sample lists tens of thousands of clones; 80% were seen once. Sequencing was performed on peripheral blood. Receptor source: an elderly woman with acute or convalescent COVID-19. Each CDR3 is given with its conserved first and last residue. The D gene is left open where the match is weak. A row's size may be missing; if present it is once, few, many or a size class.

>NA|TRBJ2-1|TRBV9|NA|11
TGTGCCAGCAGCCTGAGCAGGGAGCAGTTCTTC
CASSLSREQFF
>few|TRBJ2-3|TRBV14|NA|14
TGTGCCAGCAGCGTTGACAGTAACACAGATACGCAGTATTTT
CASSVDSNTDTQYF
>NA|TRBJ2-2|TRBV19|TRBD2|17
TGTGCCAGTACCGTTCCGGGACTAGCGACGAACACCGGGGAGCTGTTTTTT
CASTVPGLATNTGELFF
>NA|TRBJ2-3|TRBV5-1|TRBD1|15
TGCGCCAGCAGCTTGCAGGGGGCTTTAGCAGATACGCAGTATTTT
CASSLQGALADTQYF
>NA|TRBJ2-5|TRBV2|NA|13
TGTGCCAGCAGCGACAGGCTACAAGAGACCCAGTACTTC
CASSDRLQETQYF
>NA|TRBJ2-6|TRBV6-5|NA|15
TGTGCCAGCAGTCCCACCAGGGTTGGGGCCAACGTCCTGACTTTC
CASSPTRVGANVLTF
>NA|TRBJ2-1|TRBV12-3/TRBV12-4|TRBD1|13
TGTGCCAGCAGTATGGACAGGGTACGGGAGCAGTTCTTC
CASSMDRVREQFF
>NA|TRBJ2-1|TRBV7-3|TRBD2|16
TGTGCCAGCAGCCCCCTGGCGGGGGGTCAGGGCAATGAGCAGTTCTTC
CASSPLAGGQGNEQFF
>NA|TRBJ1-1|TRBV7-2|TRBD1|14
TGTGCCAGCAGCTCGGGACAGATTTACACTGAAGCTTTCTTT
CASSSGQIYTEAFF
>NA|TRBJ2-1|TRBV6-5|NA|13
TGTGCCAGCAGCCCCCGGGGTCGGAATGAGCAGTTCTTC
CASSPRGRNEQFF
>few|TRBJ2-3|TRBV18|NA|14
TGTGCCAGCTCACCAACACGAAGCACAGATACGCAGTATTTT
CASSPTRSTDTQYF
>NA|TRBJ2-7|TRBV7-3|TRBD2|14
TGTGCCAGCTCGACGAGCGGGGGGGCCTACGAGCAGTACTTC
CASSTSGGAYEQYF
>NA|TRBJ1-5|TRBV19|NA|14
TGTGCCAGTACTGACAGGTCCTTGGATCAGCCCCAGCATTTT
CASTDRSLDQPQHF